This TCR beta chain is drawn from a study of T cell responses to AZD1222 COVID-19 vaccine. Study-wide points: It was only six AZD1222 recipients who were seropositive at baseline. Donors skewed white British and female; clonal diversity was possibly underestimated.

Trimming removed 7 bases from V and 7 bases from J, with 11 bases in between. The CDR3 runs to 13 residues. To note about this clone: Its specificity is unknown.

The data were produced by immunoSEQ multiplex PCR, yet TCRdb's version contains in-frame clones alone and is incomplete. The data contain about 86,000 clones, approximately 86% of them singletons. This clonotype was sampled from an adult in good health. The sample in question was peripheral blood, obtained on day 0 of AZD1222 vaccination. The chain employs TRBV12-3 or TRBV12-4 and TRBJ1-6; D remains unclear. The CDR3 nucleotides are TGTGCCAGCAAGGCACAGTTGAATTCACCCCTCCACTTT. Protein: CASKAQLNSPLHF.